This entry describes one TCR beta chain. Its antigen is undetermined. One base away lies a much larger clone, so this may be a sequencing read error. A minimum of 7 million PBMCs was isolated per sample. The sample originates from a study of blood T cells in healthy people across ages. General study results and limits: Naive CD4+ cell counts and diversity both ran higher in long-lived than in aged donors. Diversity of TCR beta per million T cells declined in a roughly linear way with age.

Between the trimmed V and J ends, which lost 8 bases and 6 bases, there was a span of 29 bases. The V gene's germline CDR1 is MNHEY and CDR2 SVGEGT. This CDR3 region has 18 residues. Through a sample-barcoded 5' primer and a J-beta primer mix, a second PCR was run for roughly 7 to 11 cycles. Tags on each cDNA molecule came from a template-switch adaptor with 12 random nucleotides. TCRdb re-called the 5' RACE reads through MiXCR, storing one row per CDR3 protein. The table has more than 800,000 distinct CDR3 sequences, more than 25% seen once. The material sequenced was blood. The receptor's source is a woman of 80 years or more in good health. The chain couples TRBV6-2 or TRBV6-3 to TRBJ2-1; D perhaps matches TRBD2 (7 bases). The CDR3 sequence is CASRGQRGGYPLCNEQFF. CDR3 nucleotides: TGTGCCAGCCGGGGGCAGAGGGGGGGATACCCCCTTTGCAATGAGCAGTTCTTC.